A single sample is the source of the 30 T cell receptor beta chains below, sequenced in a study of T cell responses to AZD1222 COVID-19 vaccine. The assay was immunoSEQ multiplex PCR, and TCRdb's table has in-frame clones only and misses some. The sample comprises about 180,000 clones, 88% of which are singletons, and less than 0.55% rests with the top ten. The sample here was peripheral blood, taken on day 0 of AZD1222 vaccination. The receptors derive from an adult in good health.

V usage is TRBV11-2 and J usage is TRBJ1-2; TRBD1 matches 7 bases. V lost 0 bases, J lost 7 bases, and 17 bases stayed unmatched. The germline CDR1 and CDR2 sequences are SGHAT and FQNNGV. This CDR3 spans 18 amino acids. The CDR3 coding sequence is TGTGCCAGCAGCTTAGAGCCGGCGACAGGGTCTGTGGGTGTTGGCTACACCTTC. Its protein is CASSLEPATGSVGVGYTF.

The J gene is TRBJ1-5, the V gene TRBV20-1; D perhaps matches TRBD1 (5 bases). CDR1 DFQATT and CDR2 SNEGSKA come from the germline V gene (reference sequence). CDR3 length: 13 residues. The germline V and J ends were trimmed by 3 bases and 7 bases, with 13 bases remaining between them. The CDR3 DNA reads as TGCAGTGCTAGTGGATCAGGGTTACAGCCCCAGCATTTT. This translates into CSASGSGLQPQHF.

In its sample, this clone was seen once. The V gene is TRBV30, the J gene TRBJ1-1; D possibly corresponds to TRBD1 (6 bases). V lost 5 bases and J lost 1, with 14 bases in between. The V gene's germline CDR1 is GTSNPN and CDR2 SVGIG (reference sequence). The CDR3 sequence is 14 residues long. This chain's CDR3 is CAWWRGTPNTEAFF. CDR3 sequence (DNA): TGTGCCTGGTGGAGGGGGACACCGAACACTGAAGCTTTCTTT.

The CDR3: CASSLALTGTEAFF. In DNA form, the CDR3 reads TGTGCCAGCAGCTTAGCCTTGACAGGGACTGAAGCTTTCTTT. V gene TRBV7-9 combines with J gene TRBJ1-1, with TRBD1 matching 7 bases. This CDR3 spans 14 amino acids. J was trimmed by 5 bases and V by 0 bases; bases with no gene match: 3. Germline V gene lookup returns CDR1 SEHNR and CDR2 FQNEAQ (reference sequence).

This sequence joins TRBV5-1 and TRBJ1-1; D unresolved. V dropped 5 bases and J dropped 0 bases, with 8 bases sitting between them. The CDR3 is 13 amino acids. Germline V gene data show CDR1 as SGHRS and CDR2 as YFSETQ. The CDR3 reads CASRPDMNTEAFF. CDR3 in DNA: TGCGCCAGCAGACCAGACATGAACACTGAAGCTTTCTTT.

This clone was seen more than once but under ten times. The V call is TRBV7-9, the J call TRBJ2-2; 14 bases agree with TRBD2. Unmatched junction bases numbered 7, after V lost 6 bases and J lost 4 bases. The CDR3 consists of 17 residues. The germline CDR1 and CDR2 sequences are SEHNR and FQNEAQ (reference sequence). The CDR3 loop is CASSLGTSGGPTGELFF. The CDR3 DNA follows: TGTGCCAGCAGTCTTGGGACTAGCGGGGGACCCACCGGGGAGCTGTTTTTT.

This clone came up a few times. J is TRBJ2-6 and V is TRBV6-2 or TRBV6-3; 9 bases are a match to TRBD1. The trim removed 4 bases at V and 1 base at J, leaving 11 bases unmatched. The length of the CDR3 is 19 residues. Germline CDR1 and CDR2: MNHEY and SVGEGT. CDR3 nucleotide sequence: TGTGCCAGCAGTTTATTCCGGGACAGGGTTGCTTCTGGGGCCAACGTCCTGACTTTC. As protein: CASSLFRDRVASGANVLTF.

The chain links TRBV28 to TRBJ1-6; TRBD1 matches 7 bases. V trimming: 5 bases; J trimming: 7 bases; junction bases outside the gene matches: 2. CDR3 length equals 13 residues. CDR1 is MDHEN, CDR2 SYDVKM, per germline. The CDR3: CASSPQGNSPLHF. CDR3 in DNA: TGTGCCAGCAGTCCACAGGGGAATTCACCCCTCCACTTT.

J is TRBJ2-3 and V is TRBV7-9, with 10 nucleotides matching TRBD2. From germline, CDR1 is SEHNR and CDR2 FQNEAQ (reference sequence). J gave up 2 bases and V 4 bases, and 3 bases lay outside the gene matches. This CDR3 region has 15 residues. The CDR3 here is CASSSLAGVTDTQYF. CDR3 in DNA: TGTGCCAGCAGCTCCCTAGCGGGAGTCACAGATACGCAGTATTTT.

CDR3 in DNA: TGCGCCAGCAGCCAACCCCTTGGGACAGGGAAAAACATTCAGTACTTC. Translating gives CASSQPLGTGKNIQYF. The chain has TRBV4-1 and TRBJ2-4; the match to TRBD1 covers 9 bases. V gave up 2 bases and J gave up 4 bases; unmatched junction bases: 6. Germline V lookup: CDR1 MGHRA, CDR2 YSYEKL. The CDR3 length is 16 residues.

The chain recombines TRBV6-4 with TRBJ2-3; maybe TRBD2 (5 bases). CDR3 length: 14 residues. Germline CDR1 and CDR2: MRHNA and SNTAGT. Between the trimmed V and J ends, which lost 6 bases and 0 bases, there was a span of 10 bases. The CDR3 DNA sequence: TGTGCCAGCAGAGCGGCCACTAGCACAGATACGCAGTATTTT. Protein product: CASRAATSTDTQYF.

The chain recombines TRBV19 with TRBJ1-1; no reliable D call. The CDR3 has 12 residues. CDR1 is LNHDA and CDR2 is SQIVND in the germline V gene (reference sequence). Trimming shortened V by 4 bases and J by 7 bases, and 10 bases separated the two germline ends. The CDR3, as DNA: TGTGCCAGTAGTAATGGAAAGGGTGAAGCTTTCTTT. Protein sequence: CASSNGKGEAFF.

This chain joins TRBV7-2 and TRBJ1-5; 11 bases match TRBD1. Germline V lookup: CDR1 SGHTA, CDR2 FQGNSA. CDR3 size: 18 residues. V lost 5 bases and J lost 0; bases outside the gene matches: 9. CDR3 sequence (DNA): TGTGCCAGCAGCATATGGACAGGGGGCGCTTATAGCAATCAGCCCCAGCATTTT. Its protein product is CASSIWTGGAYSNQPQHF.

The CDR3 nucleotides read TGTGCCAGCAGTTCCAGGGTAAAGATCACAGATACGCAGTATTTT. It specifies CASSSRVKITDTQYF. The rearrangement links TRBV28 to TRBJ2-3; D is perhaps TRBD1 (5 bases). Germline CDR1 and CDR2: MDHEN and SYDVKM. The ends were cut back, 4 bases at V and 2 bases at J, with 13 bases in the middle. This CDR3 contains 15 residues.

Comment on this clone: One end of the junction is discordant with germline, which a read error may explain. The chain has TRBV7-7 and TRBJ1-1; unclear D gene. This CDR3 comprises 13 residues. The germline CDR1 and CDR2 sequences are SSHAT and FNYEAQ (reference sequence). The DNA for the CDR3 is TGTGCTAGCAGCTCCACACCGAACACTGAAGCTTTCTTT. Translation gives CASSSTPNTEAFF.

The chain couples TRBV7-9 to TRBJ2-4, with D possibly matching TRBD2 (6 bases). CDR1 is SEHNR and CDR2 is FQNEAQ in the germline V gene (reference sequence). V gave up 5 bases and J gave up 8 bases, with 16 bases separating them. This CDR3 has 14 amino acids. CDR3 coding DNA: TGTGCCAGCAGCCTGGGGACCTCGGGGGACATTCAGTACTTC. Encoded protein: CASSLGTSGDIQYF.

The chain recombines TRBV9 with TRBJ1-2; a weak D match, TRBD1 (6 bases). The CDR3 loop spans 14 amino acids. CDR1 SGDLS and CDR2 YYNGEE come from the germline V gene. Trimming took off 0 bases at V and 4 bases at J, with 10 bases between the two ends. The CDR3 reads CASSVGGTSYGYTF. The DNA for the CDR3 is TGTGCCAGCAGCGTAGGGGGGACAAGCTATGGCTACACCTTC. Looking up the rest from reference TRBV9 and TRBJ1-2 gives the full variable domain: DSGVTQTPKHLITATGQRVTLRCSPRSGDLSVYWYQQSLDQGLQFLIQYYNGEERAKGNILERFSAQQFPDLHSELNLSSLELGDSALYFCASSVGGTSYGYTFGSGTRLTVV.

The chain has TRBV19 and TRBJ1-1, with 7 bases identical to TRBD1. Germline V CDR1 and CDR2: LNHDA, SQIVND (reference sequence). The CDR3 covers 15 residues. Trimming cost V 4 bases and J 3 bases; bases outside gene matches: 8. CDR3 protein: CASSTTRQGYTEAFF. DNA of the CDR3: TGTGCCAGTAGTACAACCCGACAGGGCTACACTGAAGCTTTCTTT. The full variable domain, with the rest looked up from reference TRBV19 and TRBJ1-1, is DGGITQSPKYLFRKEGQNVTLSCEQNLNHDAMYWYRQDPGQGLRLIYYSQIVNDFQKGDIAEGYSVSREKKESFPLTVTSAQKNPTAFYLCASSTTRQGYTEAFFGQGTRLTVV.

In its sample, this clone was seen once. V is TRBV2 and J is TRBJ2-7, with 7 bases matching TRBD1. The CDR3 has 14 amino acids. Germline CDR1 is SNHLY and CDR2 is FYNNEI. Trimming at V came to 6 bases and at J to 0 bases, leaving 5 bases not matched to a gene. The CDR3 spells CASRDRKSSYEQYF. The CDR3 DNA sequence: TGTGCCAGCAGGGACAGGAAGAGCTCCTACGAGCAGTACTTC. The variable domain in full, completed from reference TRBV2 and TRBJ2-7, reads EPEVTQTPSHQVTQMGQEVILRCVPISNHLYFYWYRQILGQKVEFLVSFYNNEISEKSEIFDDQFSVERPDGSNFTLKIRSTKLEDSAMYFCASRDRKSSYEQYFGPGTRLTVT.

The chain couples TRBV27 to TRBJ2-7, with 7 bases matching TRBD1. After removal of 6 bases from V and 0 bases from J, the junction contained 11 bases not matched to a gene. Per the germline V gene, CDR1 is MNHEY and CDR2 is SMNVEV (reference sequence). This CDR3 contains 16 residues. This chain's CDR3 is CASSLFGQASSYEQYF. The CDR3 DNA follows: TGTGCCAGCAGCCTATTTGGACAGGCAAGCTCCTACGAGCAGTACTTC.

This chain joins TRBV18 and TRBJ2-7; D is undetermined. The V and J ends lost 0 bases and 3 bases respectively, with 6 bases between them. Germline assignment: CDR1 KGHSH and CDR2 LQKENI. The CDR3 runs to 13 residues. The CDR3 DNA is TGTGCCAGCTCACCACCGTCCCGCTACGAGCAGTACTTC. It encodes CASSPPSRYEQYF. The full variable domain, with the rest looked up from reference TRBV18 and TRBJ2-7, is NAGVMQNPRHLVRRRGQEARLRCSPMKGHSHVYWYRQLPEEGLKFMVYLQKENIIDESGMPKERFSAEFPKEGPSILRIQQVVRGDSAAYFCASSPPSRYEQYFGPGTRLTVT.

V and J are TRBV29-1 and TRBJ1-4; D unclear. CDR3 length equals 13 residues. V was pared by 7 bases and J by 0 bases, with 9 bases between. CDR1 and CDR2 from the germline V gene are SQVTM and ANQGSEA. CDR3 residues: CSAGGSTNEKLFF. CDR3 bases: TGCAGCGCCGGCGGGTCAACTAATGAAAAACTGTTTTTT.

The rearrangement joins TRBV19 to TRBJ2-5, with 8 bases that match TRBD1. Trimming cost V 4 bases and J 5 bases; bases outside gene matches: 3. Per germline, CDR1 LNHDA and CDR2 SQIVND (reference sequence). This CDR3 contains 13 residues. CDR3 DNA: TGTGCCAGTAGTACTGGGACAGGTGAGACCCAGTACTTC. Protein product: CASSTGTGETQYF. Using reference TRBV19 and TRBJ2-5 for the parts outside the CDR3, the full variable domain is DGGITQSPKYLFRKEGQNVTLSCEQNLNHDAMYWYRQDPGQGLRLIYYSQIVNDFQKGDIAEGYSVSREKKESFPLTVTSAQKNPTAFYLCASSTGTGETQYFGPGTRLLVL.

This chain uses TRBV5-1 with TRBJ1-2; D is uncertain. Germline V CDR1 and CDR2: SGHRS, YFSETQ. The CDR3 sequence is 14 residues long. Deletions cut 0 bases from V and 8 bases from J, with 14 bases between. The CDR3 sequence: CASSLERGVEGYTF. The CDR3 DNA follows: TGCGCCAGCAGCTTGGAGCGGGGAGTAGAGGGCTACACCTTC.

This chain joins TRBV21-1 and TRBJ2-7; the table names TRBD2, a call not compared with the DNA. TRBV21-1 is labeled a pseudogene. The CDR3 is 14 amino acids. Here the CDR3 reads CASTQTRCPYEQYF. The DNA for the CDR3 is TGTGCCAGCACCCAGACTAGATGCCCGTACGAGCAGTACTTC.

V and J are TRBV7-3 and TRBJ1-1, with 10 nucleotides matching TRBD1. Trimming at V came to 5 bases and at J to 0 bases, leaving 6 bases not matched to a gene. The CDR3 has 16 residues. The germline V gene has CDR1 SGHTA and CDR2 FQGTGA. Here the CDR3 reads CASSDGQGGLNTEAFF. DNA for the CDR3: TGTGCCAGCAGCGATGGACAGGGGGGTCTGAACACTGAAGCTTTCTTT.

This chain uses TRBV29-1 with TRBJ1-5; 7 nucleotides align to TRBD1. Trimming took 4 bases from V and 4 from J; bases not matched to a gene: 1. This CDR3 has 12 amino acids. Germline V CDR1 and CDR2: SQVTM, ANQGSEA. CDR3 in amino acids: CSVGQGNQPQHF. The CDR3 region has the DNA TGCAGCGTTGGACAGGGAAATCAGCCCCAGCATTTT.

In DNA form, the CDR3 reads TGTGCCAGCAGCGTAGACCAGGGGAGGAACCAAGAGACCCAGTACTTC. Translated, it gives CASSVDQGRNQETQYF. The chain employs TRBV9 and TRBJ2-5; D tentatively fits TRBD1 or TRBD2 (6 bases each). CDR1 SGDLS and CDR2 YYNGEE come from the germline V gene. Between the trimmed V and J ends, which lost 0 bases and 0 bases, there was a span of 12 bases. This CDR3 contains 16 residues.

The V call is TRBV4-3, the J call TRBJ1-2; 8 bases align to TRBD1. The CDR3 contains 15 residues. V was pared by 5 bases and J by 8 bases, with 13 bases of the junction left unmatched. The germline CDR1 and CDR2 sequences are LGHNA and YSLEER. The CDR3 here is CASSERAWDRNGYTF. DNA for the CDR3: TGCGCCAGCAGCGAGAGGGCCTGGGACAGGAACGGCTACACCTTC.

The chain couples TRBV5-4 to TRBJ1-1; TRBD1 might be the D (6 bases). Trimming left V 6 bases short and J 1 base short, with 13 bases between. This CDR3 is 14 amino acids long. Germline CDR1 SGHNT, CDR2 YYREEE (reference sequence). In DNA form, the CDR3 reads TGTGCCAGCATCCCGGACAGAAAGAACACTGAAGCTTTCTTT. Encoded protein: CASIPDRKNTEAFF.